Below, 17 T cell receptor beta chains from the same sample are listed, as sequenced in a study of memory CD4+ T cells and cytomegalovirus serostatus. Using immunoSEQ multiplex PCR, the repertoire was profiled, and TCRdb retains in-frame clones only, with some absent. The sample shows nearly 50,000 clones, 78% of them seen only once. Single viable CD3+CD4+CD8-CD45RO+ cells were sorted as the memory CD4+ T cells. The sample comprised memory CD4+ T cells from blood. The receptors come from an adult in good health and CMV-seronegative.

The chain has TRBV28 and TRBJ2-7; TRBD2 agrees at 11 bases. The V gene's germline CDR1 is MDHEN and CDR2 SYDVKM. Losses at the gene ends were 7 bases for V and 0 bases for J; bases not matched to a gene: 5. The CDR3 length is 15 residues. The CDR3 loop is CASTPGLAASYEQYF. CDR3 DNA sequence: TGTGCCAGCACTCCGGGACTAGCGGCCTCCTACGAGCAGTACTTC.

The chain employs TRBV5-4 and TRBJ1-1; D may be TRBD1 (5 bases). Germline V gene data show CDR1 as SGHNT and CDR2 as YYREEE (reference sequence). V was clipped by 4 bases and J by 0 bases, with 13 bases between them. The length of the CDR3 is 15 residues. The CDR3 region is CASSPFRALNTEAFF. CDR3 DNA: TGTGCCAGCAGCCCGTTCAGGGCTCTGAACACTGAAGCTTTCTTT.

The V call is TRBV10-2, the J call TRBJ2-7; 12 bases line up with TRBD2. The CDR3 sequence is 15 residues long. Per the germline V gene, CDR1 is WSHSY and CDR2 is SAAADI. Unmatched junction bases numbered 2, after V lost 5 bases and J lost 0 bases. For the CDR3, the DNA is TGCGCCAGCAGTCTGACTAGCGGGGGCTCCTACGAGCAGTACTTC. Protein product: CASSLTSGGSYEQYF.

The J gene is TRBJ1-6, the V gene TRBV30; D uncertain. The germline V and J ends were trimmed by 0 bases and 7 bases, with 7 bases remaining between them. Germline CDR1 GTSNPN, CDR2 SVGIG (reference sequence). This CDR3 has 13 residues. Here the CDR3 reads CAWSVQSNSPLHF. The CDR3 nucleotides read TGTGCCTGGAGTGTACAGTCCAATTCACCCCTCCACTTT.

The V call is TRBV5-1, the J call TRBJ2-3, with D uncertain. The CDR3 extends over 15 amino acids. V shed 2 bases and J shed 2 bases, with 12 bases lying between them. Germline V gene data show CDR1 as SGHRS and CDR2 as YFSETQ. The CDR3 sequence is CASSFSPGSTDTQYF. In DNA form, the CDR3 reads TGCGCCAGCAGCTTTTCACCGGGCTCCACAGATACGCAGTATTTT.

This clone was counted once. V gene TRBV29-1 combines with J gene TRBJ2-7; 11 nucleotides match TRBD1. From germline, CDR1 is SQVTM and CDR2 ANQGSEA. The CDR3 totals 13 residues. V shed 4 bases and J 1 base; nucleotides not matched to a gene: 0. CDR3 residues: CSVGDRGSYEQYF. The CDR3 nucleotides are TGCAGCGTTGGGGACAGGGGGTCCTACGAGCAGTACTTC.

This sequence joins TRBV2 and TRBJ1-5; D is ambiguous. This CDR3 region has 16 residues. The V gene lost 4 bases and the J gene lost 0 bases, with 13 bases spanning the gap. CDR1 and CDR2 from the germline V gene are SNHLY and FYNNEI. The CDR3 spells CASSGWADYSNQPQHF. CDR3 coding DNA: TGTGCCAGCAGTGGGTGGGCGGACTATAGCAATCAGCCCCAGCATTTT.

The J gene is TRBJ2-2, the V gene TRBV6-5, with D possibly called TRBD1 or TRBD2 (6 bases each). Trimming shortened V by 2 bases and J by 6 bases, and 10 bases separated the two germline ends. Germline V gene lookup returns CDR1 MNHEY and CDR2 SVGAGI. This CDR3 region has 14 residues. CDR3 nucleotide sequence: TGTGCCAGCAGTTACACAGGGACTCCCGGGGAGCTGTTTTTT. This sequence encodes CASSYTGTPGELFF.

The rearrangement joins TRBV4-2 to TRBJ1-5; 9 bases match TRBD1. Germline CDR1 and CDR2: LGHNA and YNFKEQ. The junction had 15 bases not matched to a gene; V was cut back by 5 bases and J by 7 bases. The CDR3 runs to 17 residues. The CDR3 DNA reads as TGTGCCAGCAGCAAGGGTTCTTCCGGGACAGGGAGACAGCCCCAGCATTTT. This sequence encodes CASSKGSSGTGRQPQHF.

The chain couples TRBV10-1 to TRBJ2-7; the D is unclear. CDR1 and CDR2 (germline): WNHNN, SYGVQD (reference sequence). V was pared by 3 bases and J by 3 bases, with 6 bases between. The CDR3 extends over 12 amino acids. The CDR3 sequence: CASSEGSYEQYF. CDR3 in DNA: TGCGCCAGCAGTGAAGGTAGCTACGAGCAGTACTTC.

The CDR3: CSVGALLSYEQYF. The CDR3 bases are TGCAGCGTTGGGGCCTTACTTTCGTACGAGCAGTACTTC. The chain combines TRBV29-1 with TRBJ2-7, with no clear D. This CDR3 spans 13 amino acids. CDR1 and CDR2 from the germline V gene are SQVTM and ANQGSEA. V lost 4 bases and J lost 4, with 14 bases in between.

V and J are TRBV7-2 and TRBJ2-3, with D unresolved. V was clipped by 5 bases and J by 9 bases, with 9 bases between them. CDR1 is SGHTA, CDR2 FQGNSA, per germline. This CDR3 comprises 11 residues. The CDR3 DNA follows: TGTGCCAGCAGCGGCGGTGAGACGCAGTATTTT. Encoded protein: CASSGGETQYF.

This chain connects TRBV5-1 to TRBJ1-2, with 11 bases aligning to TRBD1. There are 15 residues in the CDR3. Germline values: CDR1 SGHRS, CDR2 YFSETQ. V trimming: 0 bases; J trimming: 3 bases; junction bases outside the gene matches: 1. CDR3 loop: CASSLEGQGDYGYTF. The CDR3 coding sequence is TGCGCCAGCAGCTTGGAGGGACAGGGGGACTATGGCTACACCTTC.

This clone was found a few times. The chain has TRBV6-5 and TRBJ1-2; 8 bases fit TRBD1. Germline V CDR1 and CDR2: MNHEY, SVGAGI. This CDR3 spans 13 amino acids. With 6 bases clipped from V and 7 bases from J, the junction kept 7 bases outside the gene matches. CDR3 protein: CASSLDRVGGYTF. The CDR3 bases are TGTGCCAGCAGCTTGGACAGGGTCGGTGGCTACACCTTC.

This sequence joins TRBV19 and TRBJ2-2; weak D call: TRBD1 (6 bases). The CDR3 contains 13 residues. The germline CDR1 and CDR2 sequences are LNHDA and SQIVND (reference sequence). Between the trimmed V and J ends, which lost 5 bases and 7 bases, there was a span of 11 bases. CDR3 DNA sequence: TGTGCCAGTAGTCCACAGGGTATCGGGGAGCTGTTTTTT. The encoded protein is CASSPQGIGELFF.

The rearrangement uses TRBV7-9 and TRBJ2-1; no reliable D call. V was trimmed by 5 bases and J by 0 bases, leaving 14 bases between them. Germline values: CDR1 SEHNR, CDR2 FQNEAQ (reference sequence). The CDR3 spans 16 residues. CDR3 amino acids: CASSPLASSSYNEQFF. The CDR3, as DNA: TGTGCCAGCAGCCCTTTGGCCAGTTCCTCCTACAATGAGCAGTTCTTC. The full variable domain, in which reference TRBV7-9 and TRBJ2-1 provide the parts outside the CDR3, is DTGVSQNPRHKITKRGQNVTFRCDPISEHNRLYWYRQTLGQGPEFLTYFQNEAQLEKSRLLSDRFSAERPKGSFSTLEIQRTEQGDSAMYLCASSPLASSSYNEQFFGPGTRLTVL.

V is TRBV6-1 and J is TRBJ1-2, with TRBD1 as a possible D gene (5 bases). The germline CDR1 and CDR2 sequences are MNHNS and SASEGT. The CDR3 totals 15 residues. V dropped 8 bases and J dropped 0 bases, with 16 bases sitting between them. Written as DNA, the CDR3 is TGTGCCAGCTGGAACAGGCCGGTAACTAACTATGGCTACACCTTC. Protein sequence: CASWNRPVTNYGYTF.